These 29 T cell receptor beta chains were sequenced from one sample in a study of T cell changes during pregnancy in multiple sclerosis. Only in-frame clones appear in the TCRdb table, and some are missing; sequencing was by immunoSEQ multiplex PCR. The sample includes about 49,000 clones, almost 90% of them seen just once. The sequencing here drew on peripheral blood, taken after pregnancy. The receptors come from a female donor in good health, enrolled as a control in a pregnancy study.

V is TRBV4-3 and J is TRBJ2-5, with 13 bases that match TRBD2. The V gene end was trimmed by 0 bases and the J gene end by 4 bases; junction bases not matched to a gene: 8. The CDR3 spans 18 residues. The germline CDR1 and CDR2 sequences are LGHNA and YSLEER. CDR3 coding DNA: TGCGCCAGCAGCCAAGACCTCGCAACTAGCGGGGGGGGAGAGACCCAGTACTTC. This translates into CASSQDLATSGGGETQYF.

The chain employs TRBV28 and TRBJ1-5; 8 nucleotides agree with TRBD1. The CDR3 sequence is 15 residues long. Germline CDR1 is MDHEN and CDR2 is SYDVKM. V trimming: 5 bases; J trimming: 3 bases; junction bases outside the gene matches: 6. CDR3 sequence reads: CASSLQGANNQPQHF. CDR3 nucleotides: TGTGCCAGCAGTCTCCAGGGGGCGAACAATCAGCCCCAGCATTTT. Looking up the rest from reference TRBV28 and TRBJ1-5 gives the full variable domain: DVKVTQSSRYLVKRTGEKVFLECVQDMDHENMFWYRQDPGLGLRLIYFSYDVKMKEKGDIPEGYSVSREKKERFSLILESASTNQTSMYLCASSLQGANNQPQHFGDGTRLSIL.

The gene calls are TRBV4-2 and TRBJ1-1; 7 positions match TRBD1. The CDR3 runs to 15 residues. Germline V gives CDR1 LGHNA, CDR2 YNFKEQ. V lost 6 bases, J lost 3 bases, and 10 bases stayed unmatched. The DNA for the CDR3 is TGTGCCAGCAGTCCAACAGGGGTTGAGGACACTGAAGCTTTCTTT. Encoded protein: CASSPTGVEDTEAFF.

V is TRBV29-1 and J is TRBJ1-1, with 9 nucleotides matching TRBD1. The CDR3 sequence is 15 residues long. CDR1 and CDR2 from the germline V gene are SQVTM and ANQGSEA. V dropped 4 bases and J dropped 3; count of bases not matched to a gene: 9. The CDR3 nucleotides read TGCAGCGTTGCCACACAGGGGGCGACGGACACTGAAGCTTTCTTT. It translates to CSVATQGATDTEAFF. Filled out from reference TRBV29-1 and TRBJ1-1, the complete variable domain reads SAVISQKPSRDICQRGTSLTIQCQVDSQVTMMFWYRQQPGQSLTLIATANQGSEATYESGFVIDKFPISRPNLTFSTLTVSNMSPEDSSIYLCSVATQGATDTEAFFGQGTRLTVV.

This clone was counted between two and nine times. This chain links TRBV2 with TRBJ1-3; a weak D match, TRBD1 (5 bases). V was pared by 6 bases and J by 4 bases, with 13 bases between. The CDR3 spans 14 residues. Looked up from germline, CDR1 is SNHLY and CDR2 is FYNNEI. CDR3 DNA: TGTGCCAGCAGGGGAGGGACGGGGGGAAACACCATATATTTT. This translates into CASRGGTGGNTIYF.

This clone was detected only once. The CDR3 spells CASSHITGDGEKLFF. The CDR3, as DNA: TGTGCCAGCAGCCATATCACAGGGGACGGTGAAAAACTGTTTTTT. The rearrangement links TRBV7-9 to TRBJ1-4; 7 nucleotides agree with TRBD1. Germline loops: CDR1 SEHNR, CDR2 FQNEAQ (reference sequence). After removal of 5 bases from V and 7 bases from J, the junction contained 10 bases not matched to a gene. The CDR3 spans 15 residues.

V is TRBV9 and J is TRBJ1-3; 7 bases fit TRBD1. This CDR3 spans 16 amino acids. Trimming at V came to 4 bases and at J to 3 bases, leaving 10 bases not matched to a gene. Germline CDR1 reads SGDLS; CDR2 reads YYNGEE. The CDR3, as DNA: TGTGCCAGCAGCTCCTACAGGGGAAGTCTTGGAAACACCATATATTTT. Its translation: CASSSYRGSLGNTIYF.

This chain links TRBV28 with TRBJ2-1; 7 nucleotides match TRBD2. Per germline, CDR1 MDHEN and CDR2 SYDVKM. CDR3 size: 13 residues. J was trimmed by 5 bases and V by 3 bases; bases with no gene match: 1. The CDR3 nucleotides are TGTGCCAGCAGTTTGGGACTAAACAATGAGCAGTTCTTC. Encoded protein: CASSLGLNNEQFF.

The chain uses TRBV18 and TRBJ2-1; the match to TRBD1 covers 7 bases. This CDR3 has 16 amino acids. The V segment lost 3 bases and the J segment 5 bases; nucleotides outside the gene matches: 10. Germline lookup yields CDR1 KGHSH and CDR2 LQKENI. The CDR3 reads CASSPQGGRGDNEQFF. The CDR3 DNA reads TGTGCCAGCTCACCCCAAGGGGGCAGAGGCGACAATGAGCAGTTCTTC.

V is TRBV11-2 and J is TRBJ2-5, with 12 bases aligning to TRBD2. V dropped 4 bases and J dropped 5; count of bases not matched to a gene: 8. CDR1 and CDR2 (germline): SGHAT, FQNNGV. The CDR3 consists of 16 residues. The CDR3 is CASSSPSGGAWETQYF. DNA for the CDR3: TGTGCCAGCAGCTCGCCTAGCGGGGGGGCCTGGGAGACCCAGTACTTC.

A single count supports this clone. The V call is TRBV10-2, the J call TRBJ2-7, with 9 bases lining up with TRBD1. Germline CDR1 and CDR2: WSHSY and SAAADI. The ends lost 9 bases at V and 4 bases at J; junction bases unmatched: 4. CDR3 size: 12 residues. In nucleotides, the CDR3 is TGCGCCAGTGCGGACAGGGGTTACGAGCAGTACTTC. Its translation: CASADRGYEQYF.

The V call is TRBV10-3, the J call TRBJ1-6; no reliable D call. The V gene lost 6 bases and the J gene lost 9 bases, with 18 bases spanning the gap. The CDR3 consists of 15 residues. From germline, CDR1 is ENHRY and CDR2 SYGVKD. The CDR3 protein is CAIRPVGSASSPLHF. CDR3 in DNA: TGTGCCATCAGGCCCGTTGGCAGCGCGAGTTCACCCCTCCACTTT.

This chain joins TRBV9 and TRBJ2-1; tentative D call: TRBD2 (6 bases). Germline loops: CDR1 SGDLS, CDR2 YYNGEE. The CDR3 is 15 amino acids. The germline V and J ends were trimmed by 3 bases and 7 bases, with 17 bases remaining between them. Here the CDR3 reads CASSATTHGRNEQFF. DNA of the CDR3: TGTGCCAGCAGCGCAACCACACATGGGAGGAATGAGCAGTTCTTC.

The V gene is TRBV29-1, the J gene TRBJ2-7; 7 bases fit TRBD1. The CDR3 loop spans 14 amino acids. J was trimmed by 0 bases and V by 4 bases; bases with no gene match: 6. Germline values: CDR1 SQVTM, CDR2 ANQGSEA. The DNA for the CDR3 is TGCAGCGTTGCCCCAGGGGGTAGCTCCTACGAGCAGTACTTC. Protein product: CSVAPGGSSYEQYF.

The V call is TRBV11-2, the J call TRBJ2-7; no definite D call. This CDR3 region has 17 residues. In germline, CDR1 is SGHAT, CDR2 FQNNGV. Trimming removed 4 bases from V and 0 bases from J, with 19 bases in between. This chain's CDR3 is CASSSLSWAGSSYEQYF. In DNA, the CDR3 is TGTGCCAGCAGCTCACTCTCTTGGGCAGGCAGCTCCTACGAGCAGTACTTC.

The chain joins TRBV20-1 to TRBJ2-3; D gene uncertain. Trimming removed 8 bases at V and 6 bases at J, with 9 bases between. Germline CDR1 reads DFQATT; CDR2 reads SNEGSKA (reference sequence). The CDR3 is 10 amino acids. In nucleotides, the CDR3 is TGCAGTACGATAGAGGATACGCAGTATTTT. Translating it yields CSTIEDTQYF.

V and J are TRBV5-4 and TRBJ2-7; tentatively, D is TRBD1 (6 bases). Germline lookup yields CDR1 SGHNT and CDR2 YYREEE (reference sequence). Trimming stripped 3 bases from V and 0 bases from J, with 13 bases between. CDR3 size: 15 residues. The CDR3 loop is CASSSPGARSYEQYF. The DNA of the CDR3 is TGTGCCAGCAGCTCCCCAGGGGCCCGCTCCTACGAGCAGTACTTC. Supplemented by reference TRBV5-4 and TRBJ2-7, the full variable domain reads ETGVTQSPTHLIKTRGQQVTLRCSSQSGHNTVSWYQQALGQGPQFIFQYYREEENGRGNFPPRFSGLQFPNYSSELNVNALELDDSALYLCASSSPGARSYEQYFGPGTRLTVT.

This chain uses TRBV29-1 with TRBJ2-7, with 13 bases that match TRBD2. The CDR3 contains 17 residues. V lost 8 bases, J lost 3 bases, and 16 bases stayed unmatched. CDR1 SQVTM and CDR2 ANQGSEA come from the germline V gene. The CDR3 DNA follows: TGCAGCCCGGTAGATCCGGGACTAGCGGGAATTAACTACGAGCAGTACTTC. Residues: CSPVDPGLAGINYEQYF.

This chain links TRBV10-1 with TRBJ2-5; maybe TRBD1 (6 bases). Trimming shortened V by 7 bases and J by 1 base, and 16 bases separated the two germline ends. The CDR3 has 15 residues. Germline CDR1 WNHNN, CDR2 SYGVQD (reference sequence). DNA of the CDR3: TGCGCCAGCAACATCAAGACAGGCTCCCAAGAGACCCAGTACTTC. This gives the protein CASNIKTGSQETQYF.

This clone was picked up a small number of times. The V gene is TRBV28, the J gene TRBJ1-5; TRBD1 matches at 9 bases. J was trimmed by 5 bases and V by 4 bases; bases with no gene match: 12. The germline V gene has CDR1 MDHEN and CDR2 SYDVKM. The CDR3 contains 17 residues. The CDR3 sequence: CASSSPGQGSSYQPQHF. Here the CDR3 DNA reads TGTGCCAGCAGTTCACCGGGACAGGGATCGTCCTATCAGCCCCAGCATTTT.

The rearrangement uses TRBV2 and TRBJ2-1; D is possibly TRBD2 (5 bases). The V end was cut by 6 bases, the J end by 0 bases, with 12 bases between. CDR1 is SNHLY and CDR2 is FYNNEI in the germline V gene. The CDR3 loop spans 15 amino acids. CDR3 protein: CASSRPGSSYNEQFF. The DNA for the CDR3 is TGTGCCAGCAGCCGCCCGGGATCCTCCTACAATGAGCAGTTCTTC.

The CDR3 loop is CASSPLPQTGAVNTEAFF. CDR3 DNA sequence: TGTGCCAGCTCACCACTCCCCCAGACAGGGGCCGTGAACACTGAAGCTTTCTTT. The J gene is TRBJ1-1, the V gene TRBV18; 8 bases match TRBD1. This CDR3 region has 18 residues. Germline V CDR1 and CDR2: KGHSH, LQKENI. V lost 1 base to trimming and J lost 0 bases; unmatched junction nucleotides: 10.

The chain has TRBV19 and TRBJ1-1; tentative D call: TRBD1 (5 bases). Trimming cost V 1 base and J 1 base, with 7 bases left between them. The germline V gene encodes CDR1 LNHDA and CDR2 SQIVND (reference sequence). The CDR3 has 14 amino acids. The DNA for the CDR3 is TGTGCCAGTAGTATAGGACAGTCGAACACTGAAGCTTTCTTT. This sequence encodes CASSIGQSNTEAFF. The entire variable domain, with the rest obtained from reference TRBV19 and TRBJ1-1, is as follows: DGGITQSPKYLFRKEGQNVTLSCEQNLNHDAMYWYRQDPGQGLRLIYYSQIVNDFQKGDIAEGYSVSREKKESFPLTVTSAQKNPTAFYLCASSIGQSNTEAFFGQGTRLTVV.

This clone has only one observation. CDR3 sequence (DNA): TGTGCCAGCAGCGCGGGAGCTGGCGGTGGTTCCGCTACGCAGTATTTT. Amino acids: CASSAGAGGGSATQYF. V and J are TRBV25-1 and TRBJ2-3, with 7 positions matching TRBD2. V was clipped by 6 bases and J by 8 bases; unmatched bases: 17. Germline lookup yields CDR1 MGHDK and CDR2 SYGVNS. CDR3 length: 16 residues.

The chain is built from TRBV27 and TRBJ1-2; D uncertain. The CDR3 is made up of 14 amino acids. CDR1 is MNHEY and CDR2 is SMNVEV in the germline V gene (reference sequence). With 4 bases removed from V and 6 bases from J, the gap between germline ends came to 15 bases. DNA for the CDR3: TGTGCCAGCAGTTGGGCGGGGTCCGCGGATGGCTACACCTTC. This sequence encodes CASSWAGSADGYTF.

V is TRBV7-9 and J is TRBJ2-1; unclear D gene. Trimming shortened V by 4 bases and J by 0 bases, and 4 bases separated the two germline ends. Looked up from germline, CDR1 is SEHNR and CDR2 is FQNEAQ (reference sequence). CDR3 length: 13 residues. CDR3 bases: TGTGCCAGCAGCTCCAGCTCCTACAATGAGCAGTTCTTC. Translation gives CASSSSSYNEQFF. Together with reference TRBV7-9 and TRBJ2-1, the CDR3 gives the full variable domain: DTGVSQNPRHKITKRGQNVTFRCDPISEHNRLYWYRQTLGQGPEFLTYFQNEAQLEKSRLLSDRFSAERPKGSFSTLEIQRTEQGDSAMYLCASSSSSYNEQFFGPGTRLTVL.

The V gene is TRBV6-5, the J gene TRBJ2-7, with TRBD1 as a possible D gene (6 bases). Germline V gene lookup returns CDR1 MNHEY and CDR2 SVGAGI. Trimming cost V 7 bases and J 3 bases, with 16 bases left between them. The CDR3 extends over 14 amino acids. CDR3 in DNA: TGTGCCAGCACCCCGGGGCTAGGGGGCTACGAGCAGTACTTC. As protein: CASTPGLGGYEQYF.

The chain carries TRBV5-6 and TRBJ1-4, with TRBD1 matching over 7 bases. J lost 8 bases, V lost 0 bases, and 7 bases had no gene match. The length of the CDR3 is 15 residues. CDR1 is SGHDT and CDR2 is YYEEEE in the germline V gene. CDR3 amino acids: CASSLEGARKEKLFF. CDR3 nucleotides: TGTGCCAGCAGCTTGGAGGGGGCTAGGAAGGAAAAACTGTTTTTT.

The chain recombines TRBV9 with TRBJ1-2; 7 bases agree with TRBD1. The CDR3 sequence is 15 residues long. With 3 bases clipped from V and 6 bases from J, the junction kept 11 bases outside the gene matches. Per the germline V gene, CDR1 is SGDLS and CDR2 is YYNGEE. CDR3 sequence: CASSGATGAWNGYTF. The DNA of the CDR3 is TGTGCCAGCAGCGGCGCTACAGGGGCTTGGAATGGCTACACCTTC.